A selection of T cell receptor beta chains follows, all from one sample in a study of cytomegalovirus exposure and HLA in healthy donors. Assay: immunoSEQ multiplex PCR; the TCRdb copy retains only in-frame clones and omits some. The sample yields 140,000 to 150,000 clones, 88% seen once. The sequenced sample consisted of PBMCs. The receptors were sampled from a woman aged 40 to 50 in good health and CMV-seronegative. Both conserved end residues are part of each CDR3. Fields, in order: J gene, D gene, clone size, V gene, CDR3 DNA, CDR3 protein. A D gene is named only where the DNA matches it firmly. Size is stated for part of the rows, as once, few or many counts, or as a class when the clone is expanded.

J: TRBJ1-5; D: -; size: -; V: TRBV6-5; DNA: TGTGCCAAATGGGAGGGGGGGGAAATTCAGCCCCAGCATTTT; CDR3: CAKWEGGEIQPQHF
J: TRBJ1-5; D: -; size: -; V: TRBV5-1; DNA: TGCGCCAGCAGCCCCCAGGTGGGCAATCAGCCCCAGCATTTT; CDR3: CASSPQVGNQPQHF
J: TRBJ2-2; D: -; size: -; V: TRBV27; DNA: TGTGCCGCATCAGCAATGACAGCTCACGGGGAGCTGTTTTTT; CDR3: CAASAMTAHGELFF
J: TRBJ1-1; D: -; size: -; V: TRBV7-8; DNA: TGTGCCAGCAGCTTAGGGTCGGGGTTCGAAGCTTTCTTT; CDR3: CASSLGSGFEAFF
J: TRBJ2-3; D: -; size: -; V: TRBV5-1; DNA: TGCGCCAGCAGCTTGGCTGATACGCAGTATTTT; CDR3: CASSLADTQYF
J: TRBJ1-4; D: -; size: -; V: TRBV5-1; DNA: TGCGCCAGCAGCTCGAATGCAGCAACTAATGAAAAACTGTTTTTT; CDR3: CASSSNAATNEKLFF
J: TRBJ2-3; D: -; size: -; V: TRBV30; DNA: TGTGCCTGCCCAGGGGTGTTAGGGGGTTATTATTTT; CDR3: CACPGVLGGYYF
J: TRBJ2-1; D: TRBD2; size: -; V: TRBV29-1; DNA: TGCAGCGCCGGGGAGGGCGGGAACGGCAATGAGCAGTTCTTC; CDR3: CSAGEGGNGNEQFF
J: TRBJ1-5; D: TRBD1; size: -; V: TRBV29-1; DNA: TGCAGCGTAACGCAGGGGGTCAATCAGCCCCAGCATTTT; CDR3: CSVTQGVNQPQHF
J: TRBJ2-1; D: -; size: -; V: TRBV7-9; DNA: TGTGCCAGCAGATTGACATTTAAGGATGAGCAGTTCTTC; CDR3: CASRLTFKDEQFF
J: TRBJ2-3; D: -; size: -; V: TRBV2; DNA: TGTGCCAGCAGTGTGAGTCCAGATACGCAGTATTTT; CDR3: CASSVSPDTQYF
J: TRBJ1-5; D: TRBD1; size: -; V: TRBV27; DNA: TGTGCCAGCAGTTTTGCCCCGGGACAGGGTAATCAGCCCCAGCATTTT; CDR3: CASSFAPGQGNQPQHF
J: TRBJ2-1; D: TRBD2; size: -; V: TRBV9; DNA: TGTGCCAGCAGCGTAGACGGGGGGGATTACAATGAGCAGTTCTTC; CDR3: CASSVDGGDYNEQFF
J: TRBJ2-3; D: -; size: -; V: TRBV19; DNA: TGTGCCAGTAGCCCCCGGGGGAGCACAGATACGCAGTATTTT; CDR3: CASSPRGSTDTQYF
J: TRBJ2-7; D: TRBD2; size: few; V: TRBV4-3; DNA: TGCGCCAGCAGCCGAACCGGGACTAGCGGCTACTACGAGCAGTACTTC; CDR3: CASSRTGTSGYYEQYF
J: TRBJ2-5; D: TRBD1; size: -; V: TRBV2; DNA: TGTGCCAGCAGTGAAGGGGCAGGGGGCCTGAAGACCCAGTACTTC; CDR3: CASSEGAGGLKTQYF
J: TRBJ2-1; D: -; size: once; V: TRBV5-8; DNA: TGTGCCAGCAGCTTGGCCGGGAGCTCCTACAATGAGCAGTTCTTC; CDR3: CASSLAGSSYNEQFF
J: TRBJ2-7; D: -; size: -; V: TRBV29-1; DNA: TGCAGCGTTGAAGATCTTCGCACGGGGCAGTACTTC; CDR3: CSVEDLRTGQYF
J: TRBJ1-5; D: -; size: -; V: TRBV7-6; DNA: TGTGCCAGCAGCCTGCAGTCGGGTCTCAATCAGCCCCAGCATTTT; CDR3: CASSLQSGLNQPQHF
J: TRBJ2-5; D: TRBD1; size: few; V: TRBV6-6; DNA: TGTGCCAGCAGAGGGACAGGAGAGACCCAGTACTTC; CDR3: CASRGTGETQYF